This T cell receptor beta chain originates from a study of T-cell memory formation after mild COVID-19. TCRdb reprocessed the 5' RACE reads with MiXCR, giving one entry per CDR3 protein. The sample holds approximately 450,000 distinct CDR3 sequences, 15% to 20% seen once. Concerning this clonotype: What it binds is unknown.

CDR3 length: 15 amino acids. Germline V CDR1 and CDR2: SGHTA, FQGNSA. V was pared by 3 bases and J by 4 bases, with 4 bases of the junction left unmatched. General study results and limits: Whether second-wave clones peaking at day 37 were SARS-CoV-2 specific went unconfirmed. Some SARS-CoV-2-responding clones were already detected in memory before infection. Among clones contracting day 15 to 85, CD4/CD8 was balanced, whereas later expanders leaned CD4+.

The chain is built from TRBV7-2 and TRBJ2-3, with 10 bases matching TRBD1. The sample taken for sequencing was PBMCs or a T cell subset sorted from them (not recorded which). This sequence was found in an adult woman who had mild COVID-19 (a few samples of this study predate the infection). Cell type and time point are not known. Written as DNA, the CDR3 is TGTGCCAGCAGCTTGACAGGGGGCGCCCCAGATACGCAGTATTTT. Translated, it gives CASSLTGGAPDTQYF.